These T cell receptor beta chains were read from a single sample in a study of molecular identifiers for immune sequencing clone quantification. TCRdb passed the PCR reads through MiXCR, listing each CDR3 protein once. Of under 600,000 distinct CDR3 sequences in the sample, 25% were seen once. The sequenced sample was naive CD8+ T cells from blood, with Jurkat cell RNA spiked in. These receptors were taken from a human donor in good health. Some libraries in this study had Jurkat cell RNA spiked in. The CDR3 runs from the conserved cysteine through the conserved F or W. A D gene is named only where the DNA matches it firmly. Clone size is stated in some rows and not others, as once, few, many or a class when expanded.

clone_size j_call d_call v_call cdr3_aa cdr3_nt
. TRBJ2-7 . TRBV27 CARSFAGASYAPSF TGTGCCCGCAGTTTCGCGGGGGCCTCCTACGCGCCGTCCTTC
many TRBJ2-6 TRBD1 TRBV5-4 CASSWTGAGANVLTF TGTGCCAGCAGCTGGACAGGGGCTGGGGCCAACGTCCTGACTTTC
many TRBJ1-1 . TRBV24-1 CATSDFVTEAFF TGTGCCACCAGTGATTTCGTGACTGAAGCTTTCTTT
. TRBJ1-4 . TRBV7-9 CASSLTGANDKLFF TGTGCCAGCAGCCTCACCGGGGCAAATGATAAACTGTTTTTT
many TRBJ2-1 TRBD2 TRBV6-2/TRBV6-3 CASSLAGGSSYNEQFF TGTGCCAGCAGTCTAGCGGGAGGGAGCTCCTACAATGAGCAGTTCTTC
. TRBJ2-5 TRBD2 TRBV30 CAWSRGTGGQETQYF TGTGCCTGGAGTCGCGGGACGGGGGGCCAAGAGACCCAGTACTTC
many TRBJ2-7 TRBD1 TRBV29-1 CSVEDPDRGRNEQYF TGCAGCGTTGAAGACCCAGACAGGGGCAGGAACGAGCAGTACTTC
few TRBJ2-3 . TRBV27 CASSLSFGSGTQYF TGTGCCAGCAGTTTATCCTTCGGGTCAGGTACGCAGTATTTT
. TRBJ1-3 . TRBV5-3 CASSATGSGNTTYF TGTGCCAGCAGCGCGACAGGCTCTGGAAACACCACATATTTT
. TRBJ2-1 TRBD2 TRBV7-6 CASSVMMLAGAHEQFF TGTGCCAGCAGCGTTATGATGCTAGCGGGAGCCCATGAGCAGTTCTTC
many TRBJ2-7 . TRBV20-1 CSARVPNNYEQYF TGCAGTGCTAGAGTCCCTAATAACTACGAGCAGTACTTC
. TRBJ2-3 TRBD2 TRBV28 CASNAGGSTDTQYF TGTGCCAGCAATGCGGGGGGTAGCACAGATACGCAGTATTTT
many TRBJ2-3 . TRBV7-2 CASSSTVADTQYF TGTGCCAGCAGCTCTACAGTTGCAGATACGCAGTATTTT
few TRBJ1-2 . TRBV27 CASSPDSYSRGWYGYTF TGTGCCAGCAGTCCCGATAGTTATAGCAGGGGCTGGTATGGCTACACCTTC
many TRBJ1-1 TRBD1 TRBV5-6 CASCQGAGSTEAFF TGTGCCAGCTGTCAGGGGGCCGGTAGCACTGAAGCTTTCTTT
few TRBJ1-2 . TRBV12-3/TRBV12-4 CASSLSSPFPYTF TGTGCCAGCAGTTTATCTTCCCCTTTTCCCTACACCTTC
. TRBJ1-1 . TRBV6-2/TRBV6-3 CASSPEGGFSEAFF TGTGCCAGCAGTCCCGAAGGGGGTTTTTCTGAAGCTTTCTTT
. TRBJ2-7 . TRBV7-9 CASSSQERLREQYF TGTGCCAGCAGCTCCCAGGAGAGGTTGCGCGAGCAGTACTTC
few TRBJ2-2 TRBD1 TRBV18 CASSPSPRGLAGELFF TGTGCCAGCTCACCATCCCCTAGGGGGCTTGCCGGGGAGCTGTTTTTT
. TRBJ2-7 . TRBV3-1 CASSQEWGPYEQYF TGTGCCAGCAGCCAAGAATGGGGGCCTTACGAGCAGTACTTC